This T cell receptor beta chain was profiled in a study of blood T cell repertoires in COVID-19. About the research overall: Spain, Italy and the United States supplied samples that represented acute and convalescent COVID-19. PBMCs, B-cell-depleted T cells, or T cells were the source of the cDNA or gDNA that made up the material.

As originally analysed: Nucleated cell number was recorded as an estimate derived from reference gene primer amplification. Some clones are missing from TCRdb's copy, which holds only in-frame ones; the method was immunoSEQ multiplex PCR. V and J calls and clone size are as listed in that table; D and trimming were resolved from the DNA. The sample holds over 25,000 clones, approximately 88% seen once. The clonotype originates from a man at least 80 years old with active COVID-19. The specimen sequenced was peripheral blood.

The CDR3 protein is CASSGRLAGAPGGETQYF. CDR3 nucleotide sequence: TGTGCCAGCAGTGGGCGACTAGCGGGGGCACCCGGGGGCGAGACCCAGTACTTC. The genes are TRBV6-1 and TRBJ2-5; 12 bases map to TRBD2. There are 18 residues in the CDR3. Germline CDR1 and CDR2: MNHNS and SASEGT. V shed 4 bases and J 5 bases; nucleotides not matched to a gene: 14.